This T cell receptor beta chain comes out of a study of T-cell memory formation after mild COVID-19. Study details: TCR clustering was largely donor specific. Study findings and constraints: Contracting clones localized mainly to CM and EM when CD4+ and mainly to EMRA when CD8+.

The sample holds a few counts of this clonotype. The antigen is not known. The CDR3 has 19 amino acids. Germline V gives CDR1 MGHRA, CDR2 YSYEKL. V was pared by 1 base and J by 0 bases, with 13 bases of the junction left unmatched. TCRdb processed the 5' RACE reads anew with MiXCR; each CDR3 protein has one entry. The repertoire consists of about 140,000 distinct CDR3 sequences, with 11% to 15% occurring once and the leading ten covering roughly 28%. The J gene is TRBJ2-3, the V gene TRBV4-1; 7 nucleotides line up with TRBD1. Sequenced sample: PBMCs or a T cell subset sorted from them (not recorded which). The origin of this receptor is an adult woman who had mild COVID-19 (a few samples of this study predate the infection). Cell type and time point are not known. DNA of the CDR3: TGCGCCAGCAGCCAAGCCTCCTTGGAAAGGGGGCCGAGCACAGATACGCAGTATTTT. This codes for CASSQASLERGPSTDTQYF.